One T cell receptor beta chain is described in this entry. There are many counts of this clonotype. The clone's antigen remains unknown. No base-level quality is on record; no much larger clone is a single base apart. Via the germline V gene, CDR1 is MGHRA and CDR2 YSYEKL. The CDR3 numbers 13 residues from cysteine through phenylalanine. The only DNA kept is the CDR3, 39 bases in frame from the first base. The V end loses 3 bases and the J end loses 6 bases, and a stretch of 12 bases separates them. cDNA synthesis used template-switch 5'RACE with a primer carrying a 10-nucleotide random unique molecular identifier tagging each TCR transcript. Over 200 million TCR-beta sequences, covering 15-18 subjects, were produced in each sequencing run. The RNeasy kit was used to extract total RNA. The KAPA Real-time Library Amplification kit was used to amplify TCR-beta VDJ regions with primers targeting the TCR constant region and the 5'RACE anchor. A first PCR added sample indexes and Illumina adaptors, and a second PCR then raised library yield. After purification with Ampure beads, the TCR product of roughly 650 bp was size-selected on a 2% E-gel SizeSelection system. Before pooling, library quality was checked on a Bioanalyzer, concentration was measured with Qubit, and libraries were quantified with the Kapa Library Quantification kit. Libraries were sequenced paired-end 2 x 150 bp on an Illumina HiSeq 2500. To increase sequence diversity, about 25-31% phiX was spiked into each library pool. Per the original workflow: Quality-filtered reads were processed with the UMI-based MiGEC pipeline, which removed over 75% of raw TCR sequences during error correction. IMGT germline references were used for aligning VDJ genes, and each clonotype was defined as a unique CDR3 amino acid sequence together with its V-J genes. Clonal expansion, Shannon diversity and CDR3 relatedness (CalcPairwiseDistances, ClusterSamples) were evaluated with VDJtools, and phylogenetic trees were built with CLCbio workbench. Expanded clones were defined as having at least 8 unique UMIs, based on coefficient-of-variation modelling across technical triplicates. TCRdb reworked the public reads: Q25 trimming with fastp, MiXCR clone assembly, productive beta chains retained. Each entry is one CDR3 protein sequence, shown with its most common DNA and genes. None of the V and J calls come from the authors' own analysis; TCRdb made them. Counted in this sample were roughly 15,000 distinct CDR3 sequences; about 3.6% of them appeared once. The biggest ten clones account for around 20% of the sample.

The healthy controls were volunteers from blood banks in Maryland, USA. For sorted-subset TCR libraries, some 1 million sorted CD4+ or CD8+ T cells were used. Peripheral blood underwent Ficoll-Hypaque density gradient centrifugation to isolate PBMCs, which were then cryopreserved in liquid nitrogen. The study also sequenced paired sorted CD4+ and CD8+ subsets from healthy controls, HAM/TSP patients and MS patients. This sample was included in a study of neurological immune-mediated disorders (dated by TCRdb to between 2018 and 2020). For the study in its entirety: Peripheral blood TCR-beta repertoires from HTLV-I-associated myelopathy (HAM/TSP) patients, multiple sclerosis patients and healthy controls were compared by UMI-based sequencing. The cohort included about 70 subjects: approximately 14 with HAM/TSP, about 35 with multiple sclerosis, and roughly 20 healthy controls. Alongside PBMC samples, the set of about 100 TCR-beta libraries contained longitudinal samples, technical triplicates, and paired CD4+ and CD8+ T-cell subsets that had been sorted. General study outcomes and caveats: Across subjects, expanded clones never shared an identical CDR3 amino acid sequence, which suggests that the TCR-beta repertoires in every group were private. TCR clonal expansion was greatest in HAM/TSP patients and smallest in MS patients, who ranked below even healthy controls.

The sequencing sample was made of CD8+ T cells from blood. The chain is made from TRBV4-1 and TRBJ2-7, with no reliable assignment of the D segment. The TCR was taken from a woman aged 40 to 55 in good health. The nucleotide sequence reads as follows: TGCGCCAGCAGCCAGGAGCCGGGCGGCGAGCAGTACTTC. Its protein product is CASSQEPGGEQYF.